The 27 T cell receptor beta chains below were found in one sample sequenced in a study of T-cell memory formation after mild COVID-19. TCRdb reprocessed the 5' RACE reads via MiXCR and lists one record per CDR3 protein. The profile shows more than 35,000 distinct CDR3 sequences, 9.5% of them singletons. The sample comprised PBMCs or a T cell subset sorted from them (not recorded which). These receptors were collected from an adult woman who had mild COVID-19 (a few samples of this study predate the infection). Cell type and time point are not known.

This clonotype was seen only a few times. J is TRBJ1-2 and V is TRBV20-1; D remains unclear. This CDR3 is built from 14 residues. Per germline, CDR1 DFQATT and CDR2 SNEGSKA (reference sequence). The V end lost 4 bases, the J end lost 4 bases, and 16 bases lay between the germline ends. The CDR3 is CSATPEHGSYGYTF. For the CDR3, the DNA is TGCAGTGCTACACCCGAGCACGGCTCCTATGGCTACACCTTC.

This clonotype is deemed medium-sized. CDR3 protein: CASSTNDPRDRGRFSGANVLTF. The CDR3 DNA follows: TGTGCCAGCAGTACAAACGATCCCCGGGACAGGGGGCGATTCTCTGGGGCCAACGTCCTGACTTTC. The chain joins TRBV6-5 to TRBJ2-6; 12 positions match TRBD1. The CDR3 loop spans 22 amino acids. The junction had 17 bases not matched to a gene; V was cut back by 5 bases and J by 0 bases. Germline V gives CDR1 MNHEY, CDR2 SVGAGI.

This clonotype was detected only a few times. The chain links TRBV20-1 to TRBJ2-1; D is possibly TRBD1 (6 bases). CDR1 is DFQATT and CDR2 is SNEGSKA in the germline V gene (reference sequence). There are 11 residues in the CDR3. CDR3 sequence reads: CSLSQGKEQFF. The CDR3 region has the DNA TGCAGCCTCTCACAGGGAAAGGAGCAGTTCTTC.

This clonotype was detected many times. The genes are TRBV4-1 and TRBJ2-3; the D gene is possibly TRBD1 (6 bases). Trimming removed 1 base at V and 2 bases at J, with 16 bases between. Germline V gives CDR1 MGHRA, CDR2 YSYEKL. The CDR3 spans 17 residues. CDR3 in DNA: TGCGCCAGCAGCCAAGCCACAGGGCTTGTAACCACAGATACGCAGTATTTT. Its protein is CASSQATGLVTTDTQYF.

There are a few counts of this clonotype. The chain employs TRBV20-1 and TRBJ1-1, with D tentatively TRBD1 (5 bases). Germline V CDR1 and CDR2: DFQATT, SNEGSKA (reference sequence). V lost 1 base and J 1 base, leaving 10 bases between the germline ends. The CDR3 length is 14 residues. The CDR3 nucleotides are TGCAGTGCTAGAGGAGGGGCAGCGAACACTGAAGCTTTCTTT. This encodes CSARGGAANTEAFF.

In this sample, this clonotype turned up many times. This chain links TRBV6-5 with TRBJ2-7, with D maybe TRBD1 (6 bases). The CDR3 covers 15 residues. Germline CDR1 is MNHEY and CDR2 is SVGAGI. V was cut by 0 bases and J by 0 bases, with 9 bases left in between. The CDR3 nucleotides read TGTGCCAGCAGTTACTCGGCGGACAGCTCCTACGAGCAGTACTTC. This encodes CASSYSADSSYEQYF.

On this clonotype itself: Possible read error: a much larger clone is one base away. The gene calls are TRBV11-2 and TRBJ2-2; 12 bases line up with TRBD2. In germline, CDR1 is SGHAT, CDR2 FQNNGV. The CDR3 runs 16 residues. The CDR3 DNA follows: TGTGCCAGCAGCTTTAGGACTAGCGGGGCAGCCGGGGAGATGTTTTTT. This translates into CASSFRTSGAAGEMFF.

The chain couples TRBV5-6 to TRBJ1-5; D perhaps matches TRBD1 (6 bases). From germline, CDR1 is SGHDT and CDR2 YYEEEE. The CDR3 is 15 amino acids. The V gene lost 2 bases and the J gene lost 1 base, with 10 bases spanning the gap. The DNA of the CDR3 is TGTGCCAGCAGCTTCCGGGGGCTGAGCAATCAGCCCCAGCATTTT. It is translated as CASSFRGLSNQPQHF.

DNA for the CDR3: TGTGCCAGCAGTCCCCGGACTAGCGGGAGGGCTCGGGAGACCCAGTACTTC. Its protein product is CASSPRTSGRARETQYF. The V call is TRBV12-3 or TRBV12-4, the J call TRBJ2-5; 15 bases are shared with TRBD2. This CDR3 contains 17 residues. V was pared by 5 bases and J by 5 bases, with 9 bases of the junction left unmatched.

This clonotype occurred a few times. The rearrangement joins TRBV5-1 to TRBJ2-3; unclear D gene. V shed 3 bases and J shed 1 base, with 18 bases lying between them. The CDR3 extends over 17 amino acids. Germline-derived CDR1 and CDR2 are SGHRS and YFSETQ. CDR3: CASSSGSASPRTDTQYF. As DNA, the CDR3 is TGCGCCAGCAGCTCGGGTTCGGCATCCCCCCGCACAGATACGCAGTATTTT.

This clonotype was picked up many times. This rearrangement joins TRBV25-1 to TRBJ2-1, with 9 bases identical to TRBD1. Trimming cost V 5 bases and J 3 bases; bases outside gene matches: 5. The CDR3 extends over 15 amino acids. Germline CDR1 reads MGHDK; CDR2 reads SYGVNS. CDR3 sequence reads: CASSKSGQGYNEQFF. The CDR3 nucleotides read TGTGCCAGCAGTAAGTCGGGACAGGGCTACAATGAGCAGTTCTTC.

This clonotype was observed a handful of times. The rearrangement joins TRBV5-4 to TRBJ2-3; 8 bases line up with TRBD1. Germline CDR1 and CDR2: SGHNT and YYREEE (reference sequence). V lost 1 base, J lost 2 bases, and 6 bases stayed unmatched. The CDR3 sequence is 16 residues long. The CDR3 loop is CASSLRTGQPTDTQYF. CDR3 nucleotides: TGTGCCAGCAGCTTGCGGACAGGGCAGCCCACAGATACGCAGTATTTT. Based on the CDR3 plus reference TRBV5-4 and TRBJ2-3, the full variable domain is ETGVTQSPTHLIKTRGQQVTLRCSSQSGHNTVSWYQQALGQGPQFIFQYYREEENGRGNFPPRFSGLQFPNYSSELNVNALELDDSALYLCASSLRTGQPTDTQYFGPGTRLTVL.

By sample share, this clonotype is medium-sized (0.01 to 0.1%). CDR3 coding DNA: TGTGCCAGCAGTGAAAGAGGGGGCGCGAACACCGGGGAGCTGTTTTTT. This sequence encodes CASSERGGANTGELFF. This chain uses TRBV6-1 with TRBJ2-2; 7 positions match TRBD1. After removal of 2 bases from V and 0 bases from J, the junction contained 3 bases not matched to a gene. The CDR3 runs 16 residues. Germline CDR1 is MNHNS and CDR2 is SASEGT.

About this clonotype: A much larger clone lies a single base off, so this may be a read error. The chain employs TRBV25-1 and TRBJ2-7, with 9 bases lining up with TRBD2. CDR1 is MGHDK, CDR2 SYGVNS, per germline. This CDR3 is 15 amino acids long. Trimming removed 4 bases from V and 5 bases from J; junction bases left unmatched: 9. The CDR3 loop reads CASSGRGTSHNEQYF. DNA of the CDR3: TGTGCCAGCAGTGGACGAGGGACTAGCCACAACGAGCAGTACTTC.

V usage is TRBV30 and J usage is TRBJ2-3; TRBD2 matches 8 bases. The CDR3 runs 12 residues. CDR1 is GTSNPN, CDR2 SVGIG, per germline (reference sequence). Written as DNA, the CDR3 is TGTGCTCAGCGGGGGTCCACAGATACGCAGTATTTT. It codes for CAQRGSTDTQYF.

This rearrangement joins TRBV2 to TRBJ2-6; no clear D gene. CDR1 is SNHLY, CDR2 FYNNEI, per germline. This CDR3 spans 15 amino acids. Trimming took off 3 bases at V and 0 bases at J, with 6 bases between the two ends. The CDR3 bases are TGTGCCAGCAGTGACGTGGTCTCTGGGGCCAACGTCCTGACTTTC. This translates into CASSDVVSGANVLTF.

There are a few counts of this clonotype. The V gene is TRBV7-8, the J gene TRBJ1-5; D gene ambiguous. V was trimmed by 3 bases and J by 7 bases, leaving 16 bases between them. Germline values: CDR1 SGHVS, CDR2 FQNEAQ. The CDR3 consists of 15 residues. The CDR3 DNA reads as TGTGCCAGCAGCTTGTCCGAGCGGAGGAGACAGCCCCAGCATTTT. Protein: CASSLSERRRQPQHF.

The rearrangement uses TRBV4-2 and TRBJ2-1; a weak D match, TRBD1 (5 bases). Germline CDR1 and CDR2: LGHNA and YNFKEQ. The CDR3 totals 16 residues. V dropped 0 bases and J dropped 4 bases, with 13 bases sitting between them. The CDR3 DNA reads as TGTGCCAGCAGCCAAGAACAGGCGTCAGGTTACAATGAGCAGTTCTTC. Translation: CASSQEQASGYNEQFF.

The V and J genes are TRBV29-1 and TRBJ1-1; D is unresolved. This CDR3 spans 12 amino acids. V was shortened by 3 bases and J by 5 bases, with 10 bases between the two germline ends. Germline loops: CDR1 SQVTM, CDR2 ANQGSEA. The CDR3 is CSVEVVNTEAFF. The CDR3 coding sequence is TGCAGCGTTGAGGTGGTCAATACTGAAGCTTTCTTT.

This clonotype was detected ten times or more. The chain recombines TRBV24-1 with TRBJ1-5; weak D call: TRBD1 (6 bases). The CDR3 runs to 14 residues. Germline V CDR1 and CDR2: KGHDR, SFDVKD. V was shortened by 10 bases and J by 2 bases, with 14 bases between the two germline ends. CDR3 sequence (DNA): TGTGCCACGAGTAGCGGGGGCGGCAATCAGCCCCAGCATTTT. It specifies CATSSGGGNQPQHF.

This clonotype was seen many times. The chain employs TRBV11-2 and TRBJ2-5, with TRBD1 matching 8 bases. CDR3 length: 15 amino acids. In germline, CDR1 is SGHAT, CDR2 FQNNGV. Trimming cost V 5 bases and J 4 bases; bases outside gene matches: 9. The CDR3 nucleotides read TGTGCCAGCAGCCGCCAAGGACAGGGAGGAGAGACCCAGTACTTC. Protein: CASSRQGQGGETQYF.

This clonotype was found many times. The rearrangement links TRBV12-3 or TRBV12-4 to TRBJ1-6; TRBD1 agrees at 10 bases. After removal of 6 bases from V and 7 bases from J, the junction contained 6 bases not matched to a gene. The CDR3 sequence is 15 residues long. The CDR3: CASSRTGGRNSPLHF. The DNA of the CDR3 is TGTGCCAGCAGCCGGACAGGGGGTCGGAATTCACCCCTCCACTTT.

V gene TRBV5-1 combines with J gene TRBJ1-1; D perhaps matches TRBD1 (5 bases). Trimming left V 1 base short and J 1 base short, with 17 bases between. The CDR3 loop spans 17 amino acids. Looked up from germline, CDR1 is SGHRS and CDR2 is YFSETQ. The CDR3 DNA follows: TGCGCCAGCAGCTTGTCAGCGGCACGGACACAGAACACTGAAGCTTTCTTT. Protein sequence: CASSLSAARTQNTEAFF.

This clonotype has more than one count but fewer than ten. The chain is built from TRBV20-1 and TRBJ1-6; no clear D. Between the trimmed V and J ends, which lost 4 bases and 4 bases, there was a span of 11 bases. Germline V CDR1 and CDR2: DFQATT, SNEGSKA (reference sequence). CDR3 length: 14 residues. CDR3 DNA: TGCAGTGCTATTTTTAGCCCATATAATTCACCCCTCCACTTT. Translating it yields CSAIFSPYNSPLHF.

This clonotype occurred a few times. The V call is TRBV3-1, the J call TRBJ1-3, with D uncertain. The germline CDR1 and CDR2 sequences are LGHDT and YNNKEL (reference sequence). The V gene lost 4 bases and the J gene lost 1 base, with 14 bases spanning the gap. This CDR3 is built from 16 residues. This CDR3 reads CASSPSQVGSGNTIYF. In DNA, the CDR3 is TGTGCCAGCAGCCCGTCTCAGGTTGGGTCTGGAAACACCATATATTTT.

This clonotype was picked up a small number of times. This chain connects TRBV12-3 or TRBV12-4 to TRBJ2-1; 8 bases match TRBD2. The CDR3 is 16 residues long. V lost 5 bases and J lost 5; bases outside the gene matches: 11. The CDR3 sequence is CASSPGSGARDNEQFF. CDR3 nucleotides: TGTGCCAGCAGTCCCGGTAGCGGGGCGCGTGACAATGAGCAGTTCTTC.

At least ten counts were recorded for this clonotype. This chain uses TRBV5-1 with TRBJ2-1; D might be TRBD2 (6 bases). The V gene lost 4 bases and the J gene lost 7 bases, with 18 bases spanning the gap. The CDR3 is 15 amino acids. Germline CDR1 reads SGHRS; CDR2 reads YFSETQ. The CDR3 sequence is CASSRRQSGGNEQFF. The DNA for the CDR3 is TGCGCCAGCAGCCGCAGACAATCCGGGGGAAATGAGCAGTTCTTC.